A selection of T cell receptor beta chains follows, all from one sample in a study of blood T cell repertoires in COVID-19. This table comes from immunoSEQ multiplex PCR, and its TCRdb copy is limited to in-frame clones, with some not included. Of over 100,000 clones in the sample, approximately 87% are singletons; the top ten hold over 15%. What was sequenced was peripheral blood. These receptors all come from a woman aged 55-69 years with acute or convalescent COVID-19. The CDR3 runs from the conserved cysteine through the conserved F or W. The order of the fields is V gene, J gene, D gene, clone size, CDR3 protein, CDR3 DNA. D genes are given only for firm matches. The size of a clone is reported for some rows only, either as once, few or many, or as a class for expanded clones.

V gene: TRBV2; J gene: TRBJ1-5; D gene: TRBD1; clone size: .; CDR3 protein: CASSSQGAQPQHF; CDR3 DNA: TGTGCCAGCAGTTCCCAGGGGGCTCAGCCCCAGCATTTT
V gene: TRBV19; J gene: TRBJ1-1; D gene: .; clone size: .; CDR3 protein: CASSIGVAEAFF; CDR3 DNA: TGTGCCAGTAGTATTGGTGTAGCCGAAGCTTTCTTT
V gene: TRBV20-1; J gene: TRBJ1-2; D gene: .; clone size: .; CDR3 protein: CSASWSYGYTF; CDR3 DNA: TGCAGTGCTAGTTGGAGCTATGGCTACACCTTC
V gene: TRBV3-1/TRBV3-2; J gene: TRBJ1-1; D gene: .; clone size: .; CDR3 protein: CASSQFGGDTEAFF; CDR3 DNA: TGTGCCAGCAGCCAATTTGGGGGGGACACTGAAGCTTTCTTT
V gene: TRBV28; J gene: TRBJ1-4; D gene: TRBD1; clone size: .; CDR3 protein: CASSPGQVNEKLFF; CDR3 DNA: TGTGCCAGCAGTCCAGGACAGGTGAATGAAAAACTGTTTTTT
V gene: TRBV19; J gene: TRBJ1-1; D gene: .; clone size: once; CDR3 protein: CATKDKFTEAFF; CDR3 DNA: TGTGCCACCAAGGACAAGTTCACTGAAGCTTTCTTT
V gene: TRBV7-8; J gene: TRBJ2-5; D gene: .; clone size: .; CDR3 protein: CASIKGTPGETQYF; CDR3 DNA: TGTGCCAGCATCAAAGGGACTCCTGGAGAGACCCAGTACTTC
V gene: TRBV3-1/TRBV3-2; J gene: TRBJ2-1; D gene: .; clone size: .; CDR3 protein: CASSQSGTTYNEQFF; CDR3 DNA: TGTGCCAGCAGCCAATCCGGGACAACATACAATGAGCAGTTCTTC
V gene: TRBV18; J gene: TRBJ2-5; D gene: TRBD2; clone size: .; CDR3 protein: CASSPGGLEPPSQETQYF; CDR3 DNA: TGTGCCAGCTCACCAGGGGGACTAGAGCCGCCCAGTCAAGAGACCCAGTACTTC
V gene: TRBV5-6; J gene: TRBJ2-7; D gene: TRBD1; clone size: .; CDR3 protein: CASNSGQGYEQYF; CDR3 DNA: TGTGCCAGCAACTCCGGACAGGGCTACGAGCAGTACTTC
V gene: TRBV7-2; J gene: TRBJ2-5; D gene: .; clone size: .; CDR3 protein: CASSEGRETQYF; CDR3 DNA: TGTGCCAGCAGCGAGGGTAGAGAGACCCAGTACTTC
V gene: TRBV6-5; J gene: TRBJ1-1; D gene: .; clone size: .; CDR3 protein: CASSFNRETNTEAFF; CDR3 DNA: TGTGCCAGCAGTTTTAACAGGGAGACGAACACTGAAGCTTTCTTT
V gene: TRBV15; J gene: TRBJ2-7; D gene: TRBD1; clone size: .; CDR3 protein: CATSRRDSSYEQYF; CDR3 DNA: TGTGCCACCAGCAGACGGGACAGCTCCTACGAGCAGTACTTC
V gene: TRBV5-4; J gene: TRBJ1-3; D gene: .; clone size: few; CDR3 protein: CASSLGMIDIGNTIYF; CDR3 DNA: TGTGCCAGCAGCTTAGGCATGATTGACATTGGAAACACCATATATTTT
V gene: TRBV10-2; J gene: TRBJ1-1; D gene: .; clone size: .; CDR3 protein: CASSQTGVAEAFF; CDR3 DNA: TGCGCCAGCAGTCAAACGGGTGTGGCTGAAGCTTTCTTT
V gene: TRBV18; J gene: TRBJ2-5; D gene: TRBD2; clone size: .; CDR3 protein: CASSPVNALAGAQETQYF; CDR3 DNA: TGTGCCAGCTCACCAGTTAATGCACTAGCGGGAGCCCAAGAGACCCAGTACTTC
V gene: TRBV3-1/TRBV3-2; J gene: TRBJ1-6; D gene: TRBD1; clone size: .; CDR3 protein: CASAQGQGVNSPLHF; CDR3 DNA: TGTGCCAGCGCCCAGGGACAGGGGGTGAATTCACCCCTCCACTTT
V gene: TRBV7-9; J gene: TRBJ2-1; D gene: TRBD2; clone size: .; CDR3 protein: CASGFGGGGSSYNEQFF; CDR3 DNA: TGTGCCAGCGGGTTCGGTGGCGGGGGTAGCTCCTACAATGAGCAGTTCTTC
V gene: TRBV28; J gene: TRBJ2-1; D gene: TRBD1; clone size: .; CDR3 protein: CASCTGGVKCNEQFF; CDR3 DNA: TGTGCCAGCTGTACAGGGGGCGTTAAGTGCAATGAGCAGTTCTTC
V gene: TRBV6-5; J gene: TRBJ1-2; D gene: .; clone size: .; CDR3 protein: CASREGFGYTF; CDR3 DNA: TGTGCCAGCAGGGAGGGATTTGGCTACACCTTC
V gene: TRBV7-9; J gene: TRBJ1-2; D gene: .; clone size: .; CDR3 protein: CASSQGQLYGYTF; CDR3 DNA: TGTGCCAGCAGCCAAGGACAGCTGTATGGCTACACCTTC
V gene: TRBV5-6; J gene: TRBJ2-7; D gene: TRBD2; clone size: .; CDR3 protein: CASSRPSGRAVEEQYF; CDR3 DNA: TGTGCCAGCAGCAGACCTAGCGGGAGGGCCGTAGAAGAGCAGTACTTC
V gene: TRBV28; J gene: TRBJ1-3; D gene: .; clone size: few; CDR3 protein: CASSGGYTIYF; CDR3 DNA: TGTGCCAGCAGTGGCGGTTACACCATATATTTT
V gene: TRBV19; J gene: TRBJ1-5; D gene: .; clone size: .; CDR3 protein: CASRVGESNQPQHF; CDR3 DNA: TGTGCCAGTCGCGTGGGAGAGAGCAATCAGCCCCAGCATTTT
V gene: TRBV28; J gene: TRBJ2-7; D gene: TRBD2; clone size: .; CDR3 protein: CASSNPGLADYEQYF; CDR3 DNA: TGTGCCAGCAGCAACCCTGGACTAGCGGACTACGAGCAGTACTTC
V gene: TRBV5-5; J gene: TRBJ1-3; D gene: TRBD1; clone size: .; CDR3 protein: CASSTTTGSGNTIYF; CDR3 DNA: TGTGCCAGCAGCACCACGACAGGGTCCGGAAACACCATATATTTT
V gene: TRBV3-1/TRBV3-2; J gene: TRBJ2-1; D gene: .; clone size: .; CDR3 protein: CASKGGSAGSSYNEQFF; CDR3 DNA: TGTGCCAGCAAGGGGGGGAGTGCGGGAAGCTCCTACAATGAGCAGTTCTTC
V gene: TRBV29-1; J gene: TRBJ1-2; D gene: .; clone size: .; CDR3 protein: CSTNLPEGGYTF; CDR3 DNA: TGCAGCACAAACCTCCCAGAGGGAGGCTACACCTTC
V gene: TRBV10-1; J gene: TRBJ2-3; D gene: .; clone size: .; CDR3 protein: CASSDGGLGDTQYF; CDR3 DNA: TGCGCCAGCAGTGACGGGGGATTAGGAGATACGCAGTATTTT
V gene: TRBV20-1; J gene: TRBJ1-1; D gene: .; clone size: .; CDR3 protein: CSARDYLEAFF; CDR3 DNA: TGCAGTGCTCGGGACTATCTTGAAGCTTTCTTT
V gene: TRBV21-1; J gene: TRBJ2-7; D gene: .; clone size: .; CDR3 protein: CASSAPGDIYEQYF; CDR3 DNA: TGTGCCAGCAGCGCTCCTGGGGACATCTACGAGCAGTACTTC
V gene: TRBV9; J gene: TRBJ2-6; D gene: TRBD1; clone size: .; CDR3 protein: CASSGTGAPGANVLTF; CDR3 DNA: TGTGCCAGCAGCGGGACAGGGGCCCCTGGGGCCAACGTCCTGACTTTC
V gene: TRBV7-8; J gene: TRBJ2-6; D gene: .; clone size: .; CDR3 protein: CASSFHMAASGANVLTF; CDR3 DNA: TGTGCCAGCAGCTTCCACATGGCGGCCTCTGGGGCCAACGTCCTGACTTTC
V gene: TRBV5-1; J gene: TRBJ2-5; D gene: TRBD1; clone size: few; CDR3 protein: CASRLGTAQETQYF; CDR3 DNA: TGCGCCAGCAGACTAGGGACAGCCCAAGAGACCCAGTACTTC
V gene: TRBV3-1/TRBV3-2; J gene: TRBJ2-7; D gene: .; clone size: .; CDR3 protein: CASQRANEQYF; CDR3 DNA: TGTGCCAGCCAACGAGCGAACGAGCAGTACTTC
V gene: TRBV6-5; J gene: TRBJ1-6; D gene: TRBD1; clone size: .; CDR3 protein: CASSYSTGSSNSPLHF; CDR3 DNA: TGTGCCAGCAGTTACTCGACAGGGAGTAGCAATTCACCCCTCCACTTT
V gene: TRBV20-1; J gene: TRBJ1-2; D gene: .; clone size: .; CDR3 protein: CSARQDSGYTF; CDR3 DNA: TGCAGTGCTAGACAGGATTCAGGCTACACCTTC
V gene: TRBV19; J gene: TRBJ2-7; D gene: .; clone size: .; CDR3 protein: CASSSMGGGNYEQYF; CDR3 DNA: TGTGCCAGTAGCTCGATGGGTGGAGGGAACTACGAGCAGTACTTC
V gene: TRBV5-4; J gene: TRBJ1-2; D gene: .; clone size: .; CDR3 protein: CASTFLSRGDYGYTF; CDR3 DNA: TGTGCCAGCACCTTTCTTTCGAGAGGTGACTATGGCTACACCTTC
V gene: TRBV28; J gene: TRBJ1-1; D gene: .; clone size: .; CDR3 protein: CASRYFGRDTEAFF; CDR3 DNA: TGTGCCAGCAGGTACTTCGGGAGGGACACTGAAGCTTTCTTT
V gene: TRBV28; J gene: TRBJ1-5; D gene: .; clone size: .; CDR3 protein: CASSLTGGIYSNQPQHF; CDR3 DNA: TGTGCCAGCAGTTTGACAGGAGGAATCTATAGCAATCAGCCCCAGCATTTT
V gene: TRBV28; J gene: TRBJ1-6; D gene: TRBD1; clone size: .; CDR3 protein: CATTGGSYNSPLHF; CDR3 DNA: TGTGCCACGACAGGGGGCTCCTATAATTCACCCCTCCACTTT
V gene: TRBV6-4; J gene: TRBJ1-6; D gene: .; clone size: .; CDR3 protein: CATPVGESSYNSPLHF; CDR3 DNA: TGTGCCACCCCCGTGGGCGAGAGCTCCTATAATTCACCCCTCCACTTT
V gene: TRBV5-5; J gene: TRBJ2-1; D gene: .; clone size: .; CDR3 protein: CATSPGLVINEQFF; CDR3 DNA: TGTGCCACATCCCCGGGACTGGTTATCAATGAGCAGTTCTTC
V gene: TRBV5-1; J gene: TRBJ1-2; D gene: TRBD1; clone size: .; CDR3 protein: CASSLGQGDGYTF; CDR3 DNA: TGCGCCAGCAGCCTCGGACAGGGTGACGGCTACACCTTC
V gene: TRBV7-8; J gene: TRBJ2-5; D gene: .; clone size: .; CDR3 protein: CASSSLWETQYF; CDR3 DNA: TGTGCCAGCAGCTCCCTATGGGAGACCCAGTACTTC
V gene: TRBV6-6; J gene: TRBJ2-1; D gene: .; clone size: .; CDR3 protein: CASRAREPYNEQFF; CDR3 DNA: TGTGCCAGCAGGGCGAGGGAACCCTACAATGAGCAGTTCTTC
V gene: TRBV11-2; J gene: TRBJ1-1; D gene: .; clone size: .; CDR3 protein: CASSHYTGENTEAFF; CDR3 DNA: TGTGCCAGCAGCCATTATACAGGAGAAAACACTGAAGCTTTCTTT
V gene: TRBV6-2/TRBV6-3; J gene: TRBJ2-2; D gene: TRBD2; clone size: .; CDR3 protein: CASSVTTGTSGRGVGELFF; CDR3 DNA: TGTGCCAGCAGCGTTACAACCGGGACTAGCGGGAGGGGCGTCGGGGAGCTGTTTTTT
V gene: TRBV28; J gene: TRBJ1-5; D gene: .; clone size: .; CDR3 protein: CASSFTGGNQPQHF; CDR3 DNA: TGTGCCAGCAGTTTCACAGGTGGCAATCAGCCCCAGCATTTT
V gene: TRBV12-5; J gene: TRBJ1-1; D gene: .; clone size: .; CDR3 protein: CASSVWIPNGGEAFF; CDR3 DNA: TGTGCTAGTTCGGTTTGGATCCCTAACGGAGGTGAAGCTTTCTTT
V gene: TRBV24-1; J gene: TRBJ2-1; D gene: .; clone size: .; CDR3 protein: CATSDRGTDNDEQFF; CDR3 DNA: TGTGCCACCAGTGACCGCGGGACAGACAACGATGAGCAGTTCTTC
V gene: TRBV3-1/TRBV3-2; J gene: TRBJ1-5; D gene: .; clone size: few; CDR3 protein: CASSQVDQPQHF; CDR3 DNA: TGTGCCAGCAGCCAAGTCGATCAGCCCCAGCATTTT
V gene: TRBV7-2; J gene: TRBJ2-3; D gene: .; clone size: .; CDR3 protein: CASSLTRERGDTQYF; CDR3 DNA: TGTGCCAGCAGCTTAACGAGGGAGCGTGGAGATACGCAGTATTTT
V gene: TRBV6-1; J gene: TRBJ1-4; D gene: TRBD1; clone size: .; CDR3 protein: CASSEGSTGSEKLFF; CDR3 DNA: TGTGCCAGCAGTGAAGGGTCGACAGGGAGTGAAAAACTGTTTTTT
V gene: TRBV5-1; J gene: TRBJ2-3; D gene: TRBD1; clone size: .; CDR3 protein: CASSLQGGPSDTQYF; CDR3 DNA: TGCGCCAGCAGCTTACAGGGGGGCCCCAGTGATACGCAGTATTTT
V gene: TRBV5-4; J gene: TRBJ2-7; D gene: .; clone size: .; CDR3 protein: CASSVTRGGDEQYF; CDR3 DNA: TGTGCCAGCAGCGTTACTAGGGGGGGGGACGAGCAGTACTTC
V gene: TRBV28; J gene: TRBJ2-7; D gene: TRBD1; clone size: many; CDR3 protein: CASTPDRGLFF; CDR3 DNA: TGTGCCAGCACCCCCGACAGGGGGCTCTTCTTC
V gene: TRBV28; J gene: TRBJ1-3; D gene: .; clone size: few; CDR3 protein: CATDPGHGGTIYF; CDR3 DNA: TGTGCCACCGATCCGGGACACGGAGGCACCATATATTTT
V gene: TRBV28; J gene: TRBJ2-3; D gene: .; clone size: once; CDR3 protein: CASSLGGSSDTQYF; CDR3 DNA: TGTGCCAGCAGTTTAGGTGGGAGTAGTGATACGCAGTATTTT